The clone carrying this T cell receptor (beta chain) appeared many times. The ends were cut back, 5 bases at V and 10 bases at J, with 11 bases in the middle. Germline V gene sequence: CDR1 SGHVS, CDR2 FQNEAQ. The CDR3 contains 12 residues. The TCR beta CDR3 regions underwent amplification from RNA transcripts. An initial RT-PCR round employing HTBI primers preceded a second-round multiplex PCR. Each CDR3 protein is one row after TCRdb ran MiXCR on the multiplex PCR reads. The sample lists about 660,000 distinct CDR3 sequences, more than 40% seen once, with more than 2.5% in the top ten. These data are taken from a study of Graves' ophthalmopathy and Graves' hyperthyroidism.

The rearrangement joins TRBV7-8 to TRBJ1-4; D is unclear. This receptor was identified in an adult man with Graves' ophthalmopathy. Sequenced: peripheral blood. The CDR3 reads CASSPTGRKLFF. The CDR3 nucleotides read TGTGCCAGCAGCCCGACTGGGAGAAAACTGTTTTTT.